Listed below are T cell receptor beta chains from one sample, sequenced in a study of blood T cell repertoires in COVID-19. Sequencing was performed with immunoSEQ multiplex PCR; in TCRdb, only in-frame clones are kept and a portion is missing. The sample has about 170,000 clones, more than 75% seen once. What was sequenced was peripheral blood. All receptors come from a man between 18 and 35 years old with COVID-19, enrolled during active disease. The CDR3 runs from the conserved cysteine through the conserved F or W.

j_call	cdr3_length	v_call	cdr3_aa
TRBJ1-5	13	TRBV12-3/TRBV12-4	CASSFTENQPQHF
TRBJ1-5	14	TRBV10-3	CAIRDATGDQPQHF
TRBJ2-3	13	TRBV28	CASRWGPADTQYF
TRBJ1-3	17	TRBV5-1	CASSLVGITGYGNTIYF
TRBJ2-5	13	TRBV29-1	CSVEEQGDETQYF
TRBJ2-1	15	TRBV24-1	CATSDRWELGNEQFF
TRBJ2-1	16	TRBV24-1	CATSDLGAGDVNEQFF
TRBJ2-7	16	TRBV6-6	CASSYRISSRAYEQYF
TRBJ2-2	16	TRBV9	CASSPRQGKDTGELFF
TRBJ1-3	17	TRBV11-2	CASSFLSRVHPGNTIYF
TRBJ2-4	14	TRBV15	CATSLTRGLEIQYF
TRBJ2-2	17	TRBV11-2	CASSPRGGMGNTGELFF
TRBJ2-3	14	TRBV5-1	CASSLRRDTDTQYF
TRBJ1-5	15	TRBV15	CATSRRAHDNQPQHF
TRBJ1-1	15	TRBV4-1	CASSQTTGGHTEAFF
TRBJ2-1	16	TRBV9	CASSASGGSSYNEQFF